The rows below give T cell receptor beta chains drawn from one sample of a study of CD4+ T cells in melanoma. The method was immunoSEQ multiplex PCR; TCRdb's version includes in-frame clones alone and lacks a portion of them. Among some 13,000 clones listed, 60% to 85% were seen once. Sequencing was done on a sample of cells from a culture (not recorded whether cultured in vitro). The receptors were gathered from a human donor with melanoma. Both conserved end residues are part of each CDR3. The D gene is left open where the match is weak. The size of a clone is reported for some rows only, either as once, few or many, or as a class for expanded clones.

d_call	v_call	j_call	clone_size	cdr3_nt	cdr3_aa
.	TRBV20-1	TRBJ2-7	.	TGCAGTGCTACTGACTCATTCGAGCAGTACTTC	CSATDSFEQYF
.	TRBV5-1	TRBJ1-6	.	TGCGCCAGCAGCCTAGGACCTACAGGGAGGCTATCACCCCTCCACTTT	CASSLGPTGRLSPLHF
.	TRBV19	TRBJ1-6	.	TGTGCCAGTAGTATAGGGACAGCCAATTCACCCCTCCACTTT	CASSIGTANSPLHF
.	TRBV6-1	TRBJ2-7	.	TGTGCCAGCAGTGGGACGGGTACCTCCTACGAGCAGTACTTC	CASSGTGTSYEQYF
.	TRBV18	TRBJ1-4	.	TGTGCCAGCTCACCCTACAGGGATGGTGAAAAACTGTTTTTT	CASSPYRDGEKLFF
.	TRBV6-1	TRBJ2-7	.	TGTGCCAGCAGTGCGGCAGGACGAACCTACGAGCAGTACTTC	CASSAAGRTYEQYF
.	TRBV5-1	TRBJ2-5	.	TGCGCCAGCAGCTCCCAGGGGGGCCAAGAGACCCAGTACTTC	CASSSQGGQETQYF
.	TRBV11-2	TRBJ2-1	.	TGTGCCAGCAGTTTCAGGGGCGCCCGCTCCTACAATGAGCAGTTCTTC	CASSFRGARSYNEQFF
.	TRBV6-1	TRBJ2-7	.	TGTGCCAGCGGATTTTACGAGCAGTACTTC	CASGFYEQYF
.	TRBV2	TRBJ2-1	.	TGTGCCAGCGCGCGGAGGTTTCTTAACTACAATGAGCAGTTCTTC	CASARRFLNYNEQFF
.	TRBV14	TRBJ1-3	.	TGTGCCAGCAGCCGGACAGCCTCTGGAAACACCATATATTTT	CASSRTASGNTIYF
.	TRBV7-9	TRBJ2-5	.	TGTGCCAGCACGGGCGTTGTAGAGACCCAGTACTTC	CASTGVVETQYF
TRBD1	TRBV6-5	TRBJ1-1	.	TGTGCCAGCAGTTACCGTTGGACAGGTGGGAACACTGAAGCTTTCTTT	CASSYRWTGGNTEAFF
TRBD2	TRBV6-1	TRBJ2-7	.	TGTGCCAGCACCCACGGGGGGGTTACCTACGAGCAGTACTTC	CASTHGGVTYEQYF
.	TRBV5-1	TRBJ1-1	.	TGCGCCAGCAGCTTGGTGCCAGTAATTGGGAACACTGAAGCTTTCTTT	CASSLVPVIGNTEAFF
.	TRBV6-5	TRBJ1-1	.	TGTGCCAGCAGCCAGGGGATACGAGCTTTCTTT	CASSQGIRAFF
TRBD2	TRBV7-9	TRBJ2-3	.	TGTGCCAGCAGCCGCCTAGCGGGGGGGCTTTGGGGTACGCAGTATTTT	CASSRLAGGLWGTQYF
.	TRBV6-5	TRBJ1-1	.	TGTGCCAGCAGGTGGGAGGGGGACACTGAAGCTTTCTTT	CASRWEGDTEAFF
.	TRBV27	TRBJ1-5	.	TGTGCCAGCAGTTTAGATGGATTAGGCAATCAGCCCCAGCATTTT	CASSLDGLGNQPQHF
.	TRBV18	TRBJ1-1	.	TGTGCCAGCTCCGCAGGGCAGAGAGATCAAGCTTTCTTT	CASSAGQRDQAFF
.	TRBV21-1	TRBJ1-2	.	TGTGCCAGCAGCAAAGGAGCGGGTTTTCGCTACACCTTC	CASSKGAGFRYTF
.	TRBV21-1	TRBJ2-7	.	TGTGCCAGCAGCAAACCCCCGGGGGGACAGTTCCCACCCGAGCAGTACTTC	CASSKPPGGQFPPEQYF
.	TRBV7-8	TRBJ1-1	once	TGTGCCAGCAGCCAAGGGGGGGGATGGAACACTGAAGCTTTCTTT	CASSQGGGWNTEAFF
.	TRBV6-1	TRBJ2-7	.	TGTGCCAGCAGTTTCAGGCGGAGGGCCTACGAGCAGTACTTC	CASSFRRRAYEQYF
.	TRBV2	TRBJ1-2	.	TGTGCCAGCAGTGAGAGTTCCCGTGGAGGCTATGGCTACACCTTC	CASSESSRGGYGYTF
.	TRBV5-4	TRBJ2-7	once	TGTGCCAGCAACCAAGGGGGGCAGGGAGGACGCGAGCAGTACTTC	CASNQGGQGGREQYF
TRBD2	TRBV6-1	TRBJ2-3	few	TGTGCCAGTAAGCGGGGGGAACAGTCAGATACGCAGTATTTT	CASKRGEQSDTQYF
.	TRBV18	TRBJ2-5	.	TGTGCCAGCTCACCCCCAGGGGTGGAGACCCAGTACTTC	CASSPPGVETQYF
.	TRBV18	TRBJ1-2	few	TGTGCCAGCTCACCACTACAGGGCTCTGGCTACACCTTC	CASSPLQGSGYTF
.	TRBV27	TRBJ1-2	.	TGTGCCAGCAGTTTCGTTGACGGTCAATATGGCTACACCTTC	CASSFVDGQYGYTF
.	TRBV10-2	TRBJ2-1	.	TGCGCCAGCAGTGACGAGTACGGAGTCATCCCCGTATACAATGAGCAGTTCTTC	CASSDEYGVIPVYNEQFF
.	TRBV6-5	TRBJ1-2	once	TGTGCCAGCAGTTTTTTGGAGGGTAACTATGGCTACACCTTC	CASSFLEGNYGYTF
TRBD1	TRBV19	TRBJ1-1	.	TGTGCCAGTAGTAACCGGGACAGGGGGGAAGCTTTCTTT	CASSNRDRGEAFF
.	TRBV2	TRBJ1-4	.	TGTGCCAGCAGGACACAGGGAGGTCCTAATGAAAAACTGTTTTTT	CASRTQGGPNEKLFF
.	TRBV5-1	TRBJ2-7	.	TGCGCCAGCAGCCAAGGAAGGGACCGTAACGAGCAGTACTTC	CASSQGRDRNEQYF
.	TRBV27	TRBJ2-1	.	TGTGCCAGCAGTTTAATCCGGGGCGAGCAGTTCTTC	CASSLIRGEQFF
.	TRBV18	TRBJ1-2	.	TGTGCCAGCTCCCCCGCTATGGATAACTATGGCTACACCTTC	CASSPAMDNYGYTF
TRBD1	TRBV5-1	TRBJ1-1	.	TGCGCCAGCAGCTCCCCTCCGGGACAGATGAACACTGAAGCTTTCTTT	CASSSPPGQMNTEAFF
.	TRBV5-4	TRBJ1-4	.	TGTGCCAGCAGCCGCTCCGGAGGAAATAATGAAAAACTGTTTTTT	CASSRSGGNNEKLFF
.	TRBV6-1	TRBJ2-3	.	TGTGCCAGCAACTATCAGGGTACGGATACGCAGTATTTT	CASNYQGTDTQYF